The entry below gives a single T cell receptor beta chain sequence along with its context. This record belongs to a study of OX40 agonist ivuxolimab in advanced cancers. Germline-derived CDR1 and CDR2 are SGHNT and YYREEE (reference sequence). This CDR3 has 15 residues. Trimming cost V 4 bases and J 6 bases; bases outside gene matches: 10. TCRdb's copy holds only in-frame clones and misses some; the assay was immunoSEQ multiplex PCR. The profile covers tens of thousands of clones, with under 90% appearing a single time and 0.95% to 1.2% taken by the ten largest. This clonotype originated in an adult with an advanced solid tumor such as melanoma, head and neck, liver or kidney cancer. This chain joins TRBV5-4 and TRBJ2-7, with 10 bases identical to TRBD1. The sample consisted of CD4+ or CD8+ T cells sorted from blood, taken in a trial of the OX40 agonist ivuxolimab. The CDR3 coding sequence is TGTGCCAGCAGCCTCCGACAGGGGGCAAATGGCGAGCAGTACTTC. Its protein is CASSLRQGANGEQYF.